Listed below are T cell receptor beta chains from one sample, sequenced in a study of blood T cell repertoires in COVID-19. Assay: immunoSEQ multiplex PCR; the TCRdb copy retains only in-frame clones and omits some. This table has roughly 220,000 clones, approximately 86% appearing once. The sample taken for sequencing was peripheral blood. The receptors were gathered from a woman aged 50 to 65 with COVID-19, enrolled during active disease. CDR3s include the opening cysteine and the closing phenylalanine or tryptophan. A D gene is named only where the DNA matches it firmly. For some rows the clone size is stated as once, few or many, or as a class when expanded; others skip it.

>.|TRBV6-1|.|TRBJ1-1
CASTPGQNTEAFF
TGTGCCAGCACCCCGGGACAGAACACTGAAGCTTTCTTT
>.|TRBV10-3|.|TRBJ1-1
CAISELRNTEAFF
TGTGCCATCAGTGAGTTGAGGAACACTGAAGCTTTCTTT
>.|TRBV7-7|.|TRBJ2-2
CASSLVRDGRELFF
TGTGCCAGCAGCTTAGTCCGGGATGGCAGGGAGCTGTTTTTT
>.|TRBV28|TRBD1|TRBJ1-6
CASSLSFWGQGRFNSPLHF
TGTGCCAGCAGTTTATCCTTTTGGGGACAGGGACGCTTTAATTCACCCCTCCACTTT
>.|TRBV30|.|TRBJ1-2
CAWSVTSSGGGYGYTF
TGTGCCTGGAGTGTAACCTCCTCGGGGGGGGGTTATGGCTACACCTTC
>.|TRBV6-5|.|TRBJ2-2
CASGSRGNTGELFF
TGTGCCAGCGGTTCAAGAGGGAACACCGGGGAGCTGTTTTTT
>.|TRBV20-1|.|TRBJ2-4
CSTALEDIQYF
TGCAGTACTGCGCTGGAGGACATTCAGTACTTC
>.|TRBV5-1|.|TRBJ1-5
CASSQGDGNQPQHF
TGCGCCAGCTCACAGGGCGACGGCAATCAGCCCCAGCATTTT
>.|TRBV5-1|.|TRBJ1-5
CASSIGGNQPQHF
TGCGCCAGCTCCATCGGGGGTAATCAGCCCCAGCATTTT
>.|TRBV7-6|.|TRBJ2-2
CASSLLSTGNTGELFF
TGTGCCAGCAGCTTACTCAGCACAGGGAACACCGGGGAGCTGTTTTTT
>.|TRBV21-1|.|TRBJ2-7
CASSNEVRGGHSYEQYF
TGTGCCAGCAGCAATGAAGTGCGCGGGGGACACTCCTACGAGCAGTACTTC
>.|TRBV6-5|TRBD1|TRBJ1-6
CASTLTGQGGSPLHF
TGTGCCAGCACTCTAACGGGACAGGGGGGTTCACCCCTCCACTTT
>.|TRBV6-2/TRBV6-3|TRBD1|TRBJ1-2
CASSIQGKDGYTF
TGTGCCAGCAGCATACAGGGGAAGGATGGCTACACCTTC
>.|TRBV6-5|.|TRBJ2-2
CASSLDSPAGELFF
TGTGCCAGCAGCCTTGACAGTCCGGCCGGGGAGCTGTTTTTT
>.|TRBV11-3|TRBD1|TRBJ1-2
CASSLAQGDYGYTF
TGTGCCAGCAGCTTAGCTCAGGGGGACTATGGCTACACCTTC
>.|TRBV5-4|TRBD1|TRBJ1-2
CASQGQPANYGYTF
TGTGCCAGCCAGGGACAGCCAGCTAACTATGGCTACACCTTC
>.|TRBV3-1/TRBV3-2|.|TRBJ2-7
CASSQDISSYEQYF
TGTGCCAGCAGCCAAGATATCAGCTCCTACGAGCAGTACTTC
>once|TRBV6-1|.|TRBJ1-2
CASSEMNRGFQGYTF
TGTGCCAGCAGTGAAATGAATCGGGGGTTCCAGGGCTACACCTTC
>.|TRBV5-1|.|TRBJ1-2
CASSLGSGDGYTF
TGCGCCAGCAGCTTGGGATCAGGGGACGGCTACACCTTC
>.|TRBV18|.|TRBJ2-5
CASSNEGIWQETQYF
TGTGCCAGCTCCAACGAGGGCATATGGCAAGAGACCCAGTACTTC
>.|TRBV5-6|.|TRBJ1-3
CASRAGGNTIYF
TGTGCCAGCCGGGCAGGGGGAAACACCATATATTTT